The 17 T cell receptor beta chains presented below share a single source sample, sequenced in a study of OX40 agonist ivuxolimab in advanced cancers. Assay: immunoSEQ multiplex PCR; the TCRdb copy retains only in-frame clones and omits some. Of 30,000 to 40,000 clones in the sample, over 75% were seen once. The sequencing used CD4+ or CD8+ T cells sorted from blood, collected in a trial of the OX40 agonist ivuxolimab. These receptors were taken from an adult with an advanced solid tumor such as melanoma, head and neck, liver or kidney cancer.

This chain connects TRBV6-1 to TRBJ1-6; possible D gene TRBD1, 5 bases. V was shortened by 0 bases and J by 9 bases, with 6 bases between the two germline ends. Germline V gives CDR1 MNHNS, CDR2 SASEGT. CDR3 size: 13 residues. The CDR3 DNA is TGTGCCAGCAGTGAAGCGAGGGGTTCACCCCTCCACTTT. This translates into CASSEARGSPLHF.

V and J are TRBV6-1 and TRBJ1-4; 7 nucleotides agree with TRBD1. The CDR3 contains 15 residues. Per germline, CDR1 MNHNS and CDR2 SASEGT. V lost 1 base and J lost 1; bases outside the gene matches: 0. CDR3: CASSEGQGTNEKLFF. The CDR3 coding sequence is TGTGCCAGCAGTGAAGGACAGGGAACTAATGAAAAACTGTTTTTT.

The chain joins TRBV28 to TRBJ2-5; D is perhaps TRBD1 (5 bases). In germline, CDR1 is MDHEN, CDR2 SYDVKM. The CDR3 sequence is 17 residues long. V lost 8 bases and J lost 6, with 28 bases in between. The chain's CDR3 is CASGSGFLRGKEKTQYF. In nucleotides, the CDR3 is TGTGCCAGCGGTTCAGGCTTCTTAAGGGGAAAGGAAAAGACCCAGTACTTC. Variable domain in full (rest from reference TRBV28 and TRBJ2-5): DVKVTQSSRYLVKRTGEKVFLECVQDMDHENMFWYRQDPGLGLRLIYFSYDVKMKEKGDIPEGYSVSREKKERFSLILESASTNQTSMYLCASGSGFLRGKEKTQYFGPGTRLLVL.

This chain joins TRBV2 and TRBJ1-2; TRBD1 might be the D (6 bases). The germline CDR1 and CDR2 sequences are SNHLY and FYNNEI. The ends were cut back, 0 bases at V and 5 bases at J, with 7 bases in the middle. The CDR3 contains 13 residues. Here the CDR3 DNA reads TGTGCCAGCAGTGAAGCAGGGGGGTATGGCTACACCTTC. It is translated as CASSEAGGYGYTF.

The rearrangement joins TRBV5-1 to TRBJ2-3; 9 bases fit TRBD2. The trim removed 5 bases at V and 4 bases at J, leaving 5 bases unmatched. Per the germline V gene, CDR1 is SGHRS and CDR2 is YFSETQ. The CDR3 consists of 14 residues. For the CDR3, the DNA is TGCGCCAGCAGTATAGCGGGAGAAGCAGATACGCAGTATTTT. Amino acid sequence: CASSIAGEADTQYF.

The chain is built from TRBV29-1 and TRBJ2-3; tentatively, D is TRBD2 (5 bases). V lost 5 bases to trimming and J lost 0 bases, with 15 bases between them. CDR1 is SQVTM, CDR2 ANQGSEA, per germline. There are 15 residues in the CDR3. CDR3 loop: CSVPPGGPSTDTQYF. The CDR3 DNA sequence: TGCAGCGTTCCCCCTGGCGGGCCTAGCACAGATACGCAGTATTTT.

V gene TRBV5-1 combines with J gene TRBJ2-2; 9 nucleotides line up with TRBD2. Germline assignment: CDR1 SGHRS and CDR2 YFSETQ. The junction had 10 bases not matched to a gene; V was cut back by 7 bases and J by 6 bases. The CDR3 contains 15 residues. The CDR3 protein is CASSYRLAASGELFF. DNA for the CDR3: TGCGCCAGCTCCTACCGACTAGCGGCCTCCGGGGAGCTGTTTTTT.

The CDR3 sequence is CASSYWSRDAYEQYF. The CDR3 nucleotides are TGTGCCAGCAGTTACTGGTCGCGGGACGCCTACGAGCAGTACTTC. The chain uses TRBV6-6 and TRBJ2-7, with D perhaps TRBD2 (6 bases). Trimming cost V 1 base and J 2 bases, with 12 bases left between them. CDR3 size: 15 residues. The germline gives CDR1 MNHNY, CDR2 SVGAGI (reference sequence).

The chain recombines TRBV27 with TRBJ1-6; 10 positions agree with TRBD1. The length of the CDR3 is 14 residues. The germline V gene encodes CDR1 MNHEY and CDR2 SMNVEV (reference sequence). V gave up 8 bases and J gave up 13 bases; unmatched junction bases: 11. The CDR3 here is CASSLTGGAHPLHF. Here the CDR3 DNA reads TGTGCCAGCTCATTGACAGGGGGCGCCCACCCCCTCCACTTT.

The chain has TRBV5-1 and TRBJ2-2; 7 bases map to TRBD2. CDR3 length: 17 amino acids. Germline loops: CDR1 SGHRS, CDR2 YFSETQ. The V segment lost 4 bases and the J segment 2 bases; nucleotides outside the gene matches: 11. The CDR3 loop reads CASSGRNRDYNTGELFF. CDR3 sequence (DNA): TGCGCCAGCAGCGGCCGGAACCGGGACTACAACACCGGGGAGCTGTTTTTT.

The J gene is TRBJ1-2, the V gene TRBV19, with TRBD1 matching 8 bases. The CDR3 runs to 13 residues. Germline V CDR1 and CDR2: LNHDA, SQIVND (reference sequence). The V gene end was trimmed by 6 bases and the J gene end by 4 bases; junction bases not matched to a gene: 4. The CDR3 loop is CASRQGAGYGYTF. CDR3 nucleotide sequence: TGTGCCAGTAGGCAGGGGGCTGGCTATGGCTACACCTTC. The full variable domain, in which reference TRBV19 and TRBJ1-2 provide the parts outside the CDR3, is DGGITQSPKYLFRKEGQNVTLSCEQNLNHDAMYWYRQDPGQGLRLIYYSQIVNDFQKGDIAEGYSVSREKKESFPLTVTSAQKNPTAFYLCASRQGAGYGYTFGSGTRLTVV.

CDR3 nucleotides: TGTGCCAGTAGTCGCCACCAAGGGACAGGGGCCAATGAGCAGTTCTTC. The encoded protein is CASSRHQGTGANEQFF. The chain is built from TRBV19 and TRBJ2-1, with 10 bases identical to TRBD1. Germline V gives CDR1 LNHDA, CDR2 SQIVND (reference sequence). The CDR3 covers 16 residues. J was trimmed by 6 bases and V by 5 bases; bases with no gene match: 10.

The V gene is TRBV28, the J gene TRBJ2-3; unclear D gene. Germline V gives CDR1 MDHEN, CDR2 SYDVKM. The V and J ends lost 4 bases and 0 bases respectively, with 11 bases between them. This CDR3 spans 15 amino acids. Here the CDR3 reads CASSSLWGSTDTQYF. The CDR3 nucleotides read TGTGCCAGCAGTTCCCTTTGGGGTAGCACAGATACGCAGTATTTT.

This clone was detected once. V is TRBV5-1 and J is TRBJ2-7, with D possibly matching TRBD1 (6 bases). The CDR3 loop spans 14 amino acids. CDR1 is SGHRS, CDR2 YFSETQ, per germline. Trimming left V 1 base short and J 2 bases short, with 10 bases between. CDR3 coding DNA: TGCGCCAGCAGCTTGACAGGGATAACCTACGAGCAGTACTTC. This translates into CASSLTGITYEQYF.

J is TRBJ2-3 and V is TRBV6-6, with 9 bases matching TRBD2. V dropped 10 bases and J dropped 0; count of bases not matched to a gene: 5. Germline CDR1 is MNHNY and CDR2 is SVGAGI (reference sequence). The CDR3 length is 14 residues. The CDR3 nucleotides read TGTGCCACCGGACTAGCGTCTAGCACAGATACGCAGTATTTT. Its translation: CATGLASSTDTQYF.

The chain combines TRBV5-6 with TRBJ2-7; D call uncertain. Germline CDR1 SGHDT, CDR2 YYEEEE. There are 14 residues in the CDR3. Between the trimmed V and J ends, which lost 2 bases and 5 bases, there was a span of 14 bases. CDR3 region: CASSFFGGTNEQYF. In DNA, the CDR3 is TGTGCCAGCAGCTTCTTCGGCGGCACCAACGAGCAGTACTTC.

The V gene is TRBV2, the J gene TRBJ1-2, with 7 bases that match TRBD1. The V and J ends lost 2 bases and 8 bases, in that order; junction bases with no gene match: 8. The CDR3 totals 14 residues. CDR1 SNHLY and CDR2 FYNNEI come from the germline V gene. The CDR3 loop is CASSELRQGDGYTF. DNA for the CDR3: TGTGCCAGCAGTGAATTACGACAGGGTGACGGCTACACCTTC.